This TCR beta chain was retrieved from a study of early T cells in non-severe SARS-CoV-2 infection. Turning to the study itself: The chains were unpaired, and the sequenced material was bulk RNA from unsorted whole blood.

V shed 1 base and J shed 4 bases, with 8 bases lying between them. The CDR3 contains 12 residues. CDR1 is GTSNPN and CDR2 is SVGIG in the germline V gene (reference sequence). Attached unique molecular identifiers marked individual cDNA molecules. Each CDR3 protein gets one entry after TCRdb re-called the 5' RACE reads with MiXCR. The table shows some 26,000 distinct CDR3 sequences, with 4.4% occurring only once. This clonotype has a count of ten or more. The rearrangement uses TRBV30 and TRBJ2-7, with D maybe TRBD1 (6 bases). This receptor was taken from an adult who was a healthcare worker with PCR-confirmed SARS-CoV-2 infection or an uninfected control (not recorded which). The sequencing sample was made of whole blood. The CDR3 protein is CAWSAGQYEQYF. The CDR3 DNA is TGTGCCTGGAGTGCCGGACAGTACGAGCAGTACTTC.